This TCR beta chain was captured in a study of beta chain features in type 1 diabetes. This clone was seen more than once but under ten times. Its target is unknown. Purity above 98% was achieved in all sorted populations. CDR3 size: 10 residues. V lost 4 bases to trimming and J lost 7 bases, with 8 bases between them. Germline CDR1 reads DFQATT; CDR2 reads SNEGSKA (reference sequence). Overall study findings and caveats: A definitive answer on HLA type influencing TCRB rearrangement was not reached here. Fewer insertions but more deletions were seen at VDJ junctions in type 1 diabetes patients. Cells with high TCR expression could be over-represented by cDNA sequencing. TCRB CDR3s were moderately but significantly shorter in Type 1 diabetes patients in all four CD4+ subsets.

The investigators reverse transcribed all of the isolated RNA, so they sequenced expressed TCRB transcripts. Sequenced by immunoSEQ multiplex PCR; TCRdb stores in-frame clones only, minus some. The sample yields fewer than 400,000 clones, around 8.5% seen once. The source material was central memory CD4+ T cells from blood. The sequence came from a man aged 25-45 years with type 1 diabetes. The chain has TRBV20-1 and TRBJ2-7, with D uncertain. The CDR3 protein is CSANRREQYF. The CDR3 DNA reads TGCAGTGCTAATCGGCGAGAGCAGTACTTC.